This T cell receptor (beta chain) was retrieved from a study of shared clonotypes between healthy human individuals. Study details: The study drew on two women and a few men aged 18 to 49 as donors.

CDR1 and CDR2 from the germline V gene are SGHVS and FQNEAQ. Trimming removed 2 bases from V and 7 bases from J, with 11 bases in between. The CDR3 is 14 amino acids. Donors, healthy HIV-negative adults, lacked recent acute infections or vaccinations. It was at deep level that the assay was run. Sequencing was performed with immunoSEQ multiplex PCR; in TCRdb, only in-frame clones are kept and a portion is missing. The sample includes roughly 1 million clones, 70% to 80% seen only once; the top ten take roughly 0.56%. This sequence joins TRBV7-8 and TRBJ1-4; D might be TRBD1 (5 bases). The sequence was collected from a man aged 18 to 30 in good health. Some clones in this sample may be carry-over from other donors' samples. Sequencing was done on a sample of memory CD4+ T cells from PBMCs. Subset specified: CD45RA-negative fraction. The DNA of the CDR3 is TGTGCCAGCAGCTTATTAGGGGTGGCTGAAAAACTGTTTTTT. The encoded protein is CASSLLGVAEKLFF.